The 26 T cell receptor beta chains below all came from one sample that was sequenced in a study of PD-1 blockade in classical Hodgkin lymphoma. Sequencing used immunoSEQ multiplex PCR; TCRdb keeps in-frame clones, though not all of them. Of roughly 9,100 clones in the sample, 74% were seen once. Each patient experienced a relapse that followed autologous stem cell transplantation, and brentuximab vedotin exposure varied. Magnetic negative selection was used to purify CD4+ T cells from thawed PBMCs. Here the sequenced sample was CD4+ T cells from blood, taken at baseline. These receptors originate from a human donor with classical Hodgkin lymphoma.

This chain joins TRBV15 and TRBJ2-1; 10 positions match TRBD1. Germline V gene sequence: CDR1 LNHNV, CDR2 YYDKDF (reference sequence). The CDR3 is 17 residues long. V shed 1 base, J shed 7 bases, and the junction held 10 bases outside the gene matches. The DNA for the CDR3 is TGTGCCACCAGCAGAGGGGGCCCGGGACAGGGGAGAAATGAGCAGTTCTTC. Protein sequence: CATSRGGPGQGRNEQFF. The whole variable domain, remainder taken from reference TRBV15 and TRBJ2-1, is DAMVIQNPRYQVTQFGKPVTLSCSQTLNHNVMYWYQQKSSQAPKLLFHYYDKDFNNEADTPDNFQSRRPNTSFCFLDIRSPGLGDTAMYLCATSRGGPGQGRNEQFFGPGTRLTVL.

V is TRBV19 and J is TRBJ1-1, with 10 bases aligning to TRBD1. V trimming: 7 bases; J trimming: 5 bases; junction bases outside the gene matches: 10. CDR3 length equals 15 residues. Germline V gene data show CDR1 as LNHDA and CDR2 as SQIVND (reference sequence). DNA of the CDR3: TGTGCCAGTATTGGGACAGGGGCCTTAAAGACTGAAGCTTTCTTT. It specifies CASIGTGALKTEAFF.

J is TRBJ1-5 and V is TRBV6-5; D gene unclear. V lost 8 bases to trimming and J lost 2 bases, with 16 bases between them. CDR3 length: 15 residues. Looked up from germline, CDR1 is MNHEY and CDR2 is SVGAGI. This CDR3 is CASALRAGRNQPQHF. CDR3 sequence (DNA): TGTGCCAGCGCTCTTCGGGCGGGCCGCAATCAGCCCCAGCATTTT.

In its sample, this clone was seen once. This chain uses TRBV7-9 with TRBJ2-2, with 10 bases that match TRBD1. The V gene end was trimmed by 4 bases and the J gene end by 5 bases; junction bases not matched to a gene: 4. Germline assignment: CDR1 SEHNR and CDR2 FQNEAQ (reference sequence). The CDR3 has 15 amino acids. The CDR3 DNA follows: TGTGCCAGCAGCTACGGGGACAGGGGAACCGGGGAGCTGTTTTTT. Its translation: CASSYGDRGTGELFF.

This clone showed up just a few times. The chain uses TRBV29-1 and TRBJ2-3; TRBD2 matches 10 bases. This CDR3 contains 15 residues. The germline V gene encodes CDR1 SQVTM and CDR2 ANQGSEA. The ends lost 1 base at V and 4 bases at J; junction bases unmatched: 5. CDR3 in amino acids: CSVEGLAGVSDTQYF. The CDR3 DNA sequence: TGCAGCGTTGAAGGCCTAGCGGGAGTGTCAGATACGCAGTATTTT.

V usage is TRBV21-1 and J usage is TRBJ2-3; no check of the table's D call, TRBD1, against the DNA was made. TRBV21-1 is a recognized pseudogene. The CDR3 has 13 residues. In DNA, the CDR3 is TGTGCCAGCAGCAAACGGTGCGGGACAGCGCAGTATTTT. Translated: CASSKRCGTAQYF.

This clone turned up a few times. In nucleotides, the CDR3 is TGTGCCATGGGGGCCTCTGGGGCCAACGTCCTGACTTTC. This sequence encodes CAMGASGANVLTF. The chain has TRBV10-3 and TRBJ2-6; D possibly corresponds to TRBD1 (6 bases). The CDR3 has 13 residues. CDR1 is ENHRY and CDR2 is SYGVKD in the germline V gene. V was trimmed by 9 bases and J by 0 bases, leaving 6 bases between them.

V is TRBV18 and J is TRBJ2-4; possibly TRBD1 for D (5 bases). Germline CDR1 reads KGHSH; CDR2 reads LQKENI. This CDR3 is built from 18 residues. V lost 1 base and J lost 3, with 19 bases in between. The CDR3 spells CASSPLQGFSSDKNIQYF. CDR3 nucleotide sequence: TGTGCCAGCTCACCACTCCAGGGTTTTAGCAGCGACAAAAACATTCAGTACTTC.

The CDR3 DNA reads TGCGCCAGCAGGGCGAGGGCTAGCGGGAGGGCCTACGATACGCAGTATTTT. Its protein product is CASRARASGRAYDTQYF. The chain links TRBV5-1 to TRBJ2-3; 12 bases match TRBD2. The CDR3 has 17 amino acids. Per germline, CDR1 SGHRS and CDR2 YFSETQ. V shed 5 bases and J 6 bases; nucleotides not matched to a gene: 13.

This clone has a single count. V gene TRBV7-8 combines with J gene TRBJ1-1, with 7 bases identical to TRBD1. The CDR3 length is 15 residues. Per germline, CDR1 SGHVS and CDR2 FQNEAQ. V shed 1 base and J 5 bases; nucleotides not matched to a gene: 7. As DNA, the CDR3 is TGTGCCAGCAGCTTAGAGGGGGCAGTGGGTACTGAAGCTTTCTTT. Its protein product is CASSLEGAVGTEAFF.

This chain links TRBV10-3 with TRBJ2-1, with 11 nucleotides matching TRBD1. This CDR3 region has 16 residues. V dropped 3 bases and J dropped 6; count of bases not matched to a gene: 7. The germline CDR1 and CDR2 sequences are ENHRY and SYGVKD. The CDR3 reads CAISDRDRGSINEQFF. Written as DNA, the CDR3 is TGTGCCATCAGTGATAGGGACAGGGGGTCTATCAATGAGCAGTTCTTC.

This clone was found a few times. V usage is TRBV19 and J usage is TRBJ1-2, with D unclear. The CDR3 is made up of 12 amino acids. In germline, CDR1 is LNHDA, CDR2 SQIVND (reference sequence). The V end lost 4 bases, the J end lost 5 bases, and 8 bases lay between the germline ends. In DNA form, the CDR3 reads TGTGCCAGTAGTAAAGGAGGGTATGGCTACACCTTC. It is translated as CASSKGGYGYTF.

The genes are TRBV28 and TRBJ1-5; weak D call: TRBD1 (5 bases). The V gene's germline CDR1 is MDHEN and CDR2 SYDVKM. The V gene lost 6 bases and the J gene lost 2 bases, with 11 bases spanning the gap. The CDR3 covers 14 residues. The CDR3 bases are TGTGCCAGCAGCCTCACAGGAGGCAATCAGCCCCAGCATTTT. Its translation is CASSLTGGNQPQHF.

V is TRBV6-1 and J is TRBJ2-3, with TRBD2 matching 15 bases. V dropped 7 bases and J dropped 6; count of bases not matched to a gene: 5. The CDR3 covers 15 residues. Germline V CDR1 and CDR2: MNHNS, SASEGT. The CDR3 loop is CASTGLAGGWDTQYF. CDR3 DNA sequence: TGTGCCAGCACTGGACTAGCGGGAGGGTGGGATACGCAGTATTTT.

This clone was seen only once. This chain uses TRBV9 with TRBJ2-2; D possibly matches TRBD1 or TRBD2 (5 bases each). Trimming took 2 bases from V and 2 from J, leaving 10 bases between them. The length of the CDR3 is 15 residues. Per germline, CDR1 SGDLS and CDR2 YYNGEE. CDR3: CASSVLGVNTGELFF. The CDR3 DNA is TGTGCCAGCAGCGTCCTGGGGGTTAACACCGGGGAGCTGTTTTTT.

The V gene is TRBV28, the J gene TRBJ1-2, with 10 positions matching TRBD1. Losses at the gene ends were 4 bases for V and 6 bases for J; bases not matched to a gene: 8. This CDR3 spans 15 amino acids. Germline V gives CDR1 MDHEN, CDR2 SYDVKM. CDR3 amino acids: CASSYDRGRRNGYTF. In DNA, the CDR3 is TGTGCCAGCAGTTATGACAGGGGGCGCCGTAATGGCTACACCTTC.

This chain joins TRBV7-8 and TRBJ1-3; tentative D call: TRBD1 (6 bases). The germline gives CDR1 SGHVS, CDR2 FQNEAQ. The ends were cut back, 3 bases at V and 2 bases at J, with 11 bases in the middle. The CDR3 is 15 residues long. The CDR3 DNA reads TGTGCCAGCAGCTTGACGACAGGTCCTGGAAACACCATATATTTT. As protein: CASSLTTGPGNTIYF.

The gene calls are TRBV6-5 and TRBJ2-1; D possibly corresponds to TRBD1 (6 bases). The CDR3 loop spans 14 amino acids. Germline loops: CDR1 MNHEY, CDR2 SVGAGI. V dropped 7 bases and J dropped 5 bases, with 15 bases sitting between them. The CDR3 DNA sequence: TGTGCCAGCACCCACGGGACAAACAACAATGAGCAGTTCTTC. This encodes CASTHGTNNNEQFF.

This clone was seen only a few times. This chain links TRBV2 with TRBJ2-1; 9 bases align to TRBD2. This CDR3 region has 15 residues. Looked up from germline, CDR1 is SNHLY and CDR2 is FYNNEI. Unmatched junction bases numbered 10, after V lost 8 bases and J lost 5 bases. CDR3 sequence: CASGIGLALHNEQFF. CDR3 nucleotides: TGTGCCAGCGGGATAGGACTAGCGCTCCACAATGAGCAGTTCTTC.

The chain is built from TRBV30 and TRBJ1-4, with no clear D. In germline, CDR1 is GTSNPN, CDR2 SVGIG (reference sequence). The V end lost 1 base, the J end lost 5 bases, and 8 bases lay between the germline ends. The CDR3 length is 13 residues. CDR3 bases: TGTGCCTGGAGTGCCCGGATGAATGAAAAACTGTTTTTT. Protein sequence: CAWSARMNEKLFF.

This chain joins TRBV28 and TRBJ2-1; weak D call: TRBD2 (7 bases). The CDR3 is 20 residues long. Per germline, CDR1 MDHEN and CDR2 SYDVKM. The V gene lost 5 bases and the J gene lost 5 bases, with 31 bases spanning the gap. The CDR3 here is CASSAQTGRRTGGFNNEQFF. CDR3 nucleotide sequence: TGTGCCAGCAGTGCACAAACAGGGCGGCGCACCGGGGGGTTTAACAATGAGCAGTTCTTC.

The CDR3 region has the DNA TGTGCAAGTCGACCGTTCGACAGGGGGCAGGGTACCGGGGAGCTGTTTTTT. The encoded protein is CASRPFDRGQGTGELFF. The genes are TRBV12-2 and TRBJ2-2; the D segment call TRBD1 is taken from the table without a DNA check. TRBV12-2 is labeled a pseudogene. CDR3 length equals 17 residues.

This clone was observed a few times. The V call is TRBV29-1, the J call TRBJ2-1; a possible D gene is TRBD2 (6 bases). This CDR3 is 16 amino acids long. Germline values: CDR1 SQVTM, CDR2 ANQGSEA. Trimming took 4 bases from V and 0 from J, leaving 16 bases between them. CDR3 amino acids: CSVVPAEGSSYNEQFF. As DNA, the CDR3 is TGCAGCGTTGTCCCAGCGGAGGGAAGCTCCTACAATGAGCAGTTCTTC.

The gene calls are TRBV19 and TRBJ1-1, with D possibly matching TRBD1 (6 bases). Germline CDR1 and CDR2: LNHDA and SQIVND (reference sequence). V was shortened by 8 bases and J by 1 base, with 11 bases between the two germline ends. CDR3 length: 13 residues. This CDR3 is CASADRPNTEAFF. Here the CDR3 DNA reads TGTGCCAGTGCTGACAGGCCGAACACTGAAGCTTTCTTT.

The CDR3 region is CAISGQANEQFF. The CDR3 DNA is TGTGCCATCAGCGGACAGGCCAATGAGCAGTTCTTC. The rearrangement uses TRBV10-3 and TRBJ2-1; the match to TRBD1 covers 7 bases. Trimming at V came to 6 bases and at J to 6 bases, leaving 2 bases not matched to a gene. The germline gives CDR1 ENHRY, CDR2 SYGVKD. This CDR3 comprises 12 residues.

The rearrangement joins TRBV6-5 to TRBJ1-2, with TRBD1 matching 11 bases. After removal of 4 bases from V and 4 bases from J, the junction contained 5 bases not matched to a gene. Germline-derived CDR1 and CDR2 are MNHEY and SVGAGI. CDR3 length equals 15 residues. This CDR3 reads CASSSGTGGTYGYTF. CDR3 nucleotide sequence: TGTGCCAGCAGTTCCGGGACAGGGGGAACCTATGGCTACACCTTC.